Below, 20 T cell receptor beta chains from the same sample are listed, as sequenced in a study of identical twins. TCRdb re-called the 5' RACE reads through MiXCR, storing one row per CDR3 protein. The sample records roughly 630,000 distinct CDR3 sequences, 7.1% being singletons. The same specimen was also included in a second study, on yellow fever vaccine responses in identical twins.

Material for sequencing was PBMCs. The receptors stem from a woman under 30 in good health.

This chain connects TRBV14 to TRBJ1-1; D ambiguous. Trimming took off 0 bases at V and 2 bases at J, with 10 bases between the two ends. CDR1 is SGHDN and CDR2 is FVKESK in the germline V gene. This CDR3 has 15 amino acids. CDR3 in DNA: TGTGCCAGCAGCCAAGATCTAGGGATTAACACTGAAGCTTTCTTT. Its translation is CASSQDLGINTEAFF. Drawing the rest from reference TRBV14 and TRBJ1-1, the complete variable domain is EAGVTQFPSHSVIEKGQTVTLRCDPISGHDNLYWYRRVMGKEIKFLLHFVKESKQDESGMPNNRFLAERTGGTYSTLKVQPAELEDSGVYFCASSQDLGINTEAFFGQGTRLTVV.

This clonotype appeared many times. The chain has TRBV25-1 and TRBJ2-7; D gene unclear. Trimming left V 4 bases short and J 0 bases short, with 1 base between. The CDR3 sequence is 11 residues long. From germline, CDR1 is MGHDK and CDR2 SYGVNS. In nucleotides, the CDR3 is TGTGCCAGCAGTGTCTCCTACGAGCAGTACTTC. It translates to CASSVSYEQYF.

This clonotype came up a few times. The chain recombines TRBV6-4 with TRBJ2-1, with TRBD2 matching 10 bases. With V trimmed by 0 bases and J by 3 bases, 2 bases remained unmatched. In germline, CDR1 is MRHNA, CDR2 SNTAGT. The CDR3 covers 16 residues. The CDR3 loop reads CASSDSTSGDYNEQFF. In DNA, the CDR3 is TGTGCCAGCAGTGACTCTACTAGCGGGGACTACAATGAGCAGTTCTTC.

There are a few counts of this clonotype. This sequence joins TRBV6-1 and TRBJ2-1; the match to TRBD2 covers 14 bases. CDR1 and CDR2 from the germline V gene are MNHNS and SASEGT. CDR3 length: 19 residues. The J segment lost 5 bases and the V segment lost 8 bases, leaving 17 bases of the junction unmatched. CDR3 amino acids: CASLWRTSGRKGRDNEQFF. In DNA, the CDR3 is TGTGCCAGCCTATGGCGGACTAGCGGGAGGAAAGGCAGGGACAATGAGCAGTTCTTC.

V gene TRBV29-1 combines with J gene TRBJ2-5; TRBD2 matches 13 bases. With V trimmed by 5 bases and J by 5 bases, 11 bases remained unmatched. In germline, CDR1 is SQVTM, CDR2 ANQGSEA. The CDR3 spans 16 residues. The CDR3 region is CSVLRLLAGGLETQYF. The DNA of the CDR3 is TGCAGCGTTCTAAGGTTACTAGCGGGGGGGCTTGAGACCCAGTACTTC.

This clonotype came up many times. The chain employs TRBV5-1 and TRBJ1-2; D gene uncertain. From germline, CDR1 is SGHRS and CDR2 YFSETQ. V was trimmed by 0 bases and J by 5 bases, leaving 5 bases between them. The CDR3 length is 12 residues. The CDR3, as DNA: TGCGCCAGCAGCTTGGACCATTATGGCTACACCTTC. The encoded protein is CASSLDHYGYTF. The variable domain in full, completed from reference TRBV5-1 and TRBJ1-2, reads KAGVTQTPRYLIKTRGQQVTLSCSPISGHRSVSWYQQTPGQGLQFLFEYFSETQRNKGNFPGRFSGRQFSNSRSEMNVSTLELGDSALYLCASSLDHYGYTFGSGTRLTVV.

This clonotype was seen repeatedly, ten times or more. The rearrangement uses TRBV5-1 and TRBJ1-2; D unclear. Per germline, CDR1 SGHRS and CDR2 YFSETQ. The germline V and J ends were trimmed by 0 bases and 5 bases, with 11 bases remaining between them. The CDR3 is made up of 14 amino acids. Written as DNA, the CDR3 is TGCGCCAGCAGCTTGGGGCACGGAGATTATGGCTACACCTTC. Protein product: CASSLGHGDYGYTF.

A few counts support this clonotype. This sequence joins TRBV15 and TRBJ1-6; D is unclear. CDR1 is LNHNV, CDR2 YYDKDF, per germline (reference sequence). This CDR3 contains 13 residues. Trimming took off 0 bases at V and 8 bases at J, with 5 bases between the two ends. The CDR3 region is CATSRDSDSPLHF. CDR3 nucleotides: TGTGCCACCAGCAGAGACTCGGATTCACCCCTCCACTTT.

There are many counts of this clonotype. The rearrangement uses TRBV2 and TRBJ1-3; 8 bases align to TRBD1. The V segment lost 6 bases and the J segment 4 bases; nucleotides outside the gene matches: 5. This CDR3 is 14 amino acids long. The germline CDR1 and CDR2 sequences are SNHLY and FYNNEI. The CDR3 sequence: CASSPGGPGNTIYF. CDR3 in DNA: TGTGCCAGCAGCCCAGGGGGCCCGGGAAACACCATATATTTT.

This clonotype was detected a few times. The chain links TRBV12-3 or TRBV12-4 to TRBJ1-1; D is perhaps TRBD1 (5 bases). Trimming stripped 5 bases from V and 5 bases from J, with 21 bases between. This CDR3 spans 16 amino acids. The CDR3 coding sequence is TGTGCCAGCAGTCCTCCTTTTAGGTACAGGACGACTGAAGCTTTCTTT. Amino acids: CASSPPFRYRTTEAFF.

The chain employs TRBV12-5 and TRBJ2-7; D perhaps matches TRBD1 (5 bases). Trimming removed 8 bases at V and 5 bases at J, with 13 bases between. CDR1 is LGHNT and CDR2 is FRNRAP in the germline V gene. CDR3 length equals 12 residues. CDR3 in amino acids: CASSDQGNEQYF. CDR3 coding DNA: TGTGCTAGTAGCGATCAGGGAAACGAGCAGTACTTC.

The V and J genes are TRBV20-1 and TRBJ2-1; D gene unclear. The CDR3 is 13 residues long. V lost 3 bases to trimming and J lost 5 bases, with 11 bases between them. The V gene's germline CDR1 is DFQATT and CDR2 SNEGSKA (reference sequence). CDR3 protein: CSASSVTDNEQFF. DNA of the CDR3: TGCAGTGCTAGCTCGGTAACAGACAATGAGCAGTTCTTC.

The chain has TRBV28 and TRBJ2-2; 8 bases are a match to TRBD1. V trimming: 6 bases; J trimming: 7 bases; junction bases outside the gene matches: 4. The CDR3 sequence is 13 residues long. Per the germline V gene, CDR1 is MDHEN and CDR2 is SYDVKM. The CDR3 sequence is CASRTGVGGELFF. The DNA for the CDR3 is TGTGCCAGCAGGACAGGGGTAGGCGGGGAGCTGTTTTTT.

In nucleotides, the CDR3 is TGCAGCGTTACCCTCGACAGGGATGAAAAACTGTTTTTT. Encoded protein: CSVTLDRDEKLFF. The rearrangement links TRBV29-1 to TRBJ1-4; TRBD1 matches 7 bases. Germline trimming cut 5 bases from V and 6 bases from J; bases unmatched to any gene: 6. The CDR3 has 13 amino acids. Germline V lookup: CDR1 SQVTM, CDR2 ANQGSEA.

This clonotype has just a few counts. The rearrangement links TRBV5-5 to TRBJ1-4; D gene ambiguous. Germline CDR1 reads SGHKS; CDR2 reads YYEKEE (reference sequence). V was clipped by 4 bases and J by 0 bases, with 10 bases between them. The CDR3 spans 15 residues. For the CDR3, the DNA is TGTGCCAGCAGCACCTCAGGCCCAACTAATGAAAAACTGTTTTTT. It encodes CASSTSGPTNEKLFF.

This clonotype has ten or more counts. In DNA, the CDR3 is TGTGCCAGCAGCTCCGGACTAGCGGGGGGGTTGTGGCAAGAGACCCAGTACTTC. It translates to CASSSGLAGGLWQETQYF. V and J are TRBV11-2 and TRBJ2-5; 15 bases map to TRBD2. V was clipped by 4 bases and J by 2 bases; unmatched bases: 8. Germline CDR1 reads SGHAT; CDR2 reads FQNNGV. The CDR3 is 18 residues long.

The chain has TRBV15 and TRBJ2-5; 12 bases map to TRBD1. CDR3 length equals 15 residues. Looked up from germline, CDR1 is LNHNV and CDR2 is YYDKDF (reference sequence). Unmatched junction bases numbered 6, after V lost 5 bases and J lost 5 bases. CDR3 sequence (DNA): TGTGCCACCAGCCAAGGGGACAGGGGGCCTGAGACCCAGTACTTC. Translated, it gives CATSQGDRGPETQYF.

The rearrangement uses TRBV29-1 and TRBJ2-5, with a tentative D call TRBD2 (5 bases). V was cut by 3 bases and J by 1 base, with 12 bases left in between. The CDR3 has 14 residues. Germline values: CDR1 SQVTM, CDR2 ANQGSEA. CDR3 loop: CSVERAQSQETQYF. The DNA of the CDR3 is TGCAGCGTTGAGAGGGCTCAAAGCCAAGAGACCCAGTACTTC.

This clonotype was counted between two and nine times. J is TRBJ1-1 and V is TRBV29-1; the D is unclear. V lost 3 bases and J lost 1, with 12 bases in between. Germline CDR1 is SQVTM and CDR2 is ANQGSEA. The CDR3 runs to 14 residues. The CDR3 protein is CSVEWRQPNTEAFF. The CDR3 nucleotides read TGCAGCGTTGAGTGGAGGCAGCCGAACACTGAAGCTTTCTTT.

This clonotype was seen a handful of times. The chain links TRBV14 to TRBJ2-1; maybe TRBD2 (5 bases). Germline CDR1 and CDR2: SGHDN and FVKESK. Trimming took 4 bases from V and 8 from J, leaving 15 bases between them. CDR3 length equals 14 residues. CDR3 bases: TGTGCCAGCAGCCGCCGAGGGTTCGGGCATGAGCAGTTCTTC. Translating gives CASSRRGFGHEQFF. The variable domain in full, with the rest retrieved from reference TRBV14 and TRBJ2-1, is EAGVTQFPSHSVIEKGQTVTLRCDPISGHDNLYWYRRVMGKEIKFLLHFVKESKQDESGMPNNRFLAERTGGTYSTLKVQPAELEDSGVYFCASSRRGFGHEQFFGPGTRLTVL.